The 13 T cell receptor beta chains listed next were all sequenced from one sample in a study of blood T cell repertoires in COVID-19 (TCRdb year 2020). The receptor library was made with the immunoSEQ multiplex PCR assay. In TCRdb, the immuneACCESS table is reduced to in-frame sequences with V and J assigned. These tables do not hold every clone; where another copy was compared, an unresolved V gene accounts for under half, and the others remain unexplained. The sample yields roughly 260,000 clones; roughly 86% were counted once. The leading ten clones occupy 2% to 2.5% of the sample. The sample consisted of peripheral blood. The origin of the receptors is a woman between 50 and 59 years old with acute or convalescent COVID-19.

In regard to this clone: An end of the junction differs from the germline gene, which may be a read error. The chain couples TRBV5-1 to TRBJ2-3, with 11 bases lining up with TRBD1. The CDR3 runs to 17 residues. CDR1 is SGHRS and CDR2 is YFSETQ in the germline V gene. CDR3 residues: CASSLEGTGGATATQYF. CDR3 DNA sequence: TGCGCCAGCAGCTTGGAAGGGACAGGGGGTGCTACAGCTACGCAGTATTTT.

The chain carries TRBV12-3 or TRBV12-4 and TRBJ1-5, with D hard to call. V lost 5 bases and J lost 6, with 8 bases in between. This CDR3 contains 12 residues. The DNA for the CDR3 is TGTGCCAGCAGTGCAGTGGTTCAGCCCCAGCATTTT. As protein: CASSAVVQPQHF.

This chain uses TRBV2 with TRBJ2-7, with TRBD1 identical over 8 bases. Trimming took 8 bases from V and 4 from J; bases not matched to a gene: 13. This CDR3 contains 15 residues. Germline CDR1 reads SNHLY; CDR2 reads FYNNEI. CDR3 residues: CASCFWTGCPYEQYF. The CDR3 nucleotides are TGTGCCAGCTGTTTCTGGACAGGGTGCCCGTACGAGCAGTACTTC.

The chain has TRBV27 and TRBJ1-5; TRBD1 matches 7 bases. Trimming at V came to 4 bases and at J to 7 bases, leaving 10 bases not matched to a gene. Germline V gene data show CDR1 as MNHEY and CDR2 as SMNVEV (reference sequence). The CDR3 runs to 15 residues. The CDR3 loop is CASSSFQGVAQPQHF. CDR3 sequence (DNA): TGTGCCAGCAGTTCTTTCCAGGGGGTCGCACAGCCCCAGCATTTT.

This clone has only a few counts. J is TRBJ1-1 and V is TRBV2, with D possibly being TRBD1 (6 bases). Trimming left V 4 bases short and J 6 bases short, with 21 bases between. The CDR3 has 16 amino acids. Looked up from germline, CDR1 is SNHLY and CDR2 is FYNNEI. The CDR3 reads CASSVRGFKSSAEAFF. CDR3 bases: TGTGCCAGCAGTGTCAGGGGTTTTAAATCTTCCGCTGAAGCTTTCTTT.

The chain joins TRBV24-1 to TRBJ1-3; a possible D gene is TRBD1 (5 bases). The V and J ends lost 8 bases and 0 bases respectively, with 7 bases between them. Germline-derived CDR1 and CDR2 are KGHDR and SFDVKD. This CDR3 spans 13 amino acids. The CDR3 reads CATKGASGNTIYF. Here the CDR3 DNA reads TGTGCCACCAAAGGGGCCTCTGGAAACACCATATATTTT.

This chain links TRBV27 with TRBJ2-3, with 10 bases aligning to TRBD1. V shed 8 bases and J 3 bases; nucleotides not matched to a gene: 8. The length of the CDR3 is 15 residues. Germline V gene lookup returns CDR1 MNHEY and CDR2 SMNVEV (reference sequence). The CDR3 coding sequence is TGTGCCAGCGGGTTCCGGGACAGGGGTACAGATACGCAGTATTTT. It translates to CASGFRDRGTDTQYF.

The chain has TRBV6-5 and TRBJ2-3; TRBD1 aligns across 8 bases. The CDR3 has 16 residues. Trimming took 2 bases from V and 2 from J; bases not matched to a gene: 6. Germline V lookup: CDR1 MNHEY, CDR2 SVGAGI. The CDR3 spells CASSYLDRGNTDTQYF. The CDR3 DNA follows: TGTGCCAGCAGTTACCTCGACAGGGGAAACACAGATACGCAGTATTTT.

This rearrangement joins TRBV3-1 (or the pseudogene TRBV3-2) to TRBJ1-4; D remains ambiguous. V lost 3 bases to trimming and J lost 0 bases, with 2 bases between them. The CDR3 length is 13 residues. In germline, CDR1 is LGHDT, CDR2 YNNKEL (reference sequence). This CDR3 is CASSHSTNEKLFF. As DNA, the CDR3 is TGTGCCAGCAGCCACTCAACTAATGAAAAACTGTTTTTT.

The V and J genes are TRBV29-1 and TRBJ1-5, with 7 bases that match TRBD1. The CDR3 totals 13 residues. Trimming cost V 8 bases and J 5 bases; bases outside gene matches: 9. The V gene's germline CDR1 is SQVTM and CDR2 ANQGSEA. CDR3: CSFGGGGDQPQHF. The CDR3 DNA is TGCAGCTTCGGAGGAGGGGGCGATCAGCCCCAGCATTTT. The full variable domain, completed using reference TRBV29-1 and TRBJ1-5, is SAVISQKPSRDICQRGTSLTIQCQVDSQVTMMFWYRQQPGQSLTLIATANQGSEATYESGFVIDKFPISRPNLTFSTLTVSNMSPEDSSIYLCSFGGGGDQPQHFGDGTRLSIL.

V gene TRBV4-2 combines with J gene TRBJ1-5; 7 positions match TRBD1. The V gene end was trimmed by 0 bases and the J gene end by 7 bases; junction bases not matched to a gene: 12. The CDR3 spans 17 residues. Germline V gene lookup returns CDR1 LGHNA and CDR2 YNFKEQ. CDR3 region: CASSQDPTGRISQPQHF. The CDR3 DNA follows: TGTGCCAGCAGCCAAGATCCGACAGGGAGGATCAGCCAGCCCCAGCATTTT.

The chain recombines TRBV21-1 with TRBJ1-2. TRBV21-1 has pseudogene status. The CDR3 is 15 residues long. The CDR3 DNA sequence: TGTGCCAGCAGCCCTCGGGTCGCCTGCCCCTATGGCTACACCTTC. Protein: CASSPRVACPYGYTF.

V and J are TRBV10-2 and TRBJ2-1; D possibly corresponds to TRBD1 (6 bases). V was clipped by 2 bases and J by 8 bases, with 10 bases between them. Germline V gene data show CDR1 as WSHSY and CDR2 as SAAADI. CDR3 length: 13 residues. CDR3 in DNA: TGCGCCAGCAGTGAGCAGGGGTGGGATGAGCAGTTCTTC. It yields the protein CASSEQGWDEQFF.